One TCR beta chain is described in this entry. This clone has more than one count but fewer than ten. Its antigen is unknown. No much larger clone is present one base from it, and per-base qualities are unavailable. Inclusion was restricted to participants for whom at least one PBMC sample before ART initiation and at least two post-ART samples were available. All participants with HIV were treated in the United States of America. Before DNA extraction, cryopreserved samples of about 0.9-11 million PBMC were thawed and then washed. At the time of the earliest PBMC sample for each participant with HIV, ages ranged from roughly 23 to 55 years. PBMC samples from each participant spanned 1-4 timepoints before ART initiation and 2-8 timepoints after ART initiation, with a median of 7 samples. Serial HIV viral load, CD4+ T-cell count, ART history and demographic data were obtained for every participant. Genomic DNA was extracted from unsorted PBMC with a Qiagen kit on a QIAcube, processed in batches of 12 samples.

The CDR3 has 16 amino acids, counting the end cysteine and phenylalanine. The read is trimmed to its CDR3 DNA, 48 bases read in frame from base 1. The germline V gene (reference sequence) specifies PRHDT as CDR1 and FYEKMQ as CDR2. V is clipped by 1 base and J by 5 bases, and the sequence between their germline boundaries is 15 bases long. The immunoSEQ hsTCRB v3.0 assay was used at survey level resolution for TRB variable region sequencing. The target sequencing depth for TRB was about 40,000-55,000 T-cell genomes per sample. TRB libraries were pooled and sequenced on an Illumina MiSeq using a v3 150-cycle kit. In the paper's pipeline: Analysis of repertoires was carried out in R inside a reproducible Nextflow workflow spanning QC, data transformation and analysis. Custom analyses were implemented in LymphoSeq2, an R package for AIRR-Seq data exploration. A few samples that produced fewer than 5000 total TRB sequences were removed, so fewer than 200 HIV repertoires were analyzed. Among the 170 to 200 HIV repertoires that were kept, almost 60 were collected before ART initiation and more than 120 were collected after ART initiation. Each repertoire was downsampled to 5000 TRB nucleotide sequences, and summary statistics were averaged across 100 downsampling iterations. TRB sequences were retained for analysis only if CDR3 regions of at least seven amino acids were present. Diversity was assessed using a clonality score derived from Shannon entropy and using the Gini coefficient. In the repertoire networks, any two of the top 5000 CDR3 amino acid sequences were linked whenever the two sequences differed by an edit distance of one. GLIPH2 predicted antigen specificity groups and MHC restriction for TRB CDR3 amino acid sequences. To flag known CMV, EBV, HIV or tissue antigen associations, CDR3 amino acid sequences were matched against VDJdb and McPAS-TCR. Pre-ART, post-ART and control groups were compared with Wilcoxon signed-rank tests and Holm-Bonferroni correction. The clones in this table, taken by TCRdb from immuneACCESS, are in-frame only. Not every clone is retained; where verified, under half of the shortfall comes from an unresolved V gene, and the cause of the rest is unknown. V and J calls and clone size follow that table, whereas D and trimming were derived from the DNA. The sample has around 31,000 clones on record, 88% of them singletons. The ten most abundant clones make up nearly 7.5% of the sample.

The source of the sample is a study of long-term antiretroviral therapy in people with HIV (dated by TCRdb to 2021 to 2024). Background for the entire study: The earliest samples were collected roughly a decade before the 2015 WHO recommendation for immediate ART, at a time when ART was usually postponed until CD4 counts fell. A retrospective serial study tested whether changes in peripheral blood TRB repertoire composition and diversity were associated with ART initiation and durable HIV suppression. A total of around 200 cryopreserved PBMC samples were contributed to the cohort by 30 adults with confirmed HIV infection, with samples collected serially over a mean of approximately six years (range 1-12). Among the 25 to 30 participants with HIV, about a dozen were female. No cross-contamination during QIAcube processing turned up in test extractions that ran a monoclonal T-cell line alongside 33 polyclonal samples. The paper as a whole reports these results and caveats: The samples span the years 2004 to 2017, and the ART regimens used may be less effective than current regimens. Limited PBMC availability meant only the TCR beta chain was sequenced, without alpha chain pairing. Inferences about post-ART repertoire changes were limited because no data were available on ART adherence, viral resistance or therapy changes. A significant increase in TRB diversity was found to be associated with ART initiation, although TRB diversity was observed to remain significantly below that of transplant donor controls even after long-term ART. Narrower CDR3 length ranges were observed in HIV repertoires than in controls, and an antigen-experienced repertoire with only a slight naive shift after ART was suggested by the network structure. Because pre-ART samples had limited cell numbers, unsorted PBMC were profiled rather than sorted CD4+ and CD8+ T cells. Expanded TRB clones identified before ART initiation dominated the repertoire across all time points, though the dominance fluctuated and decreased in many PLHIV after ART.

The sample here was unsorted PBMCs, taken roughly 5 years before starting antiretroviral therapy. The sequence joins TRBV13 to TRBJ2-1; TRBD1 is a weak D gene call, 9 bases matching. The receptor comes from a man aged 50 to 59 with HIV. The nucleotides read TGTGCCAGCAGCTTAGTAGCGGGACAGGGACACAATGAGCAGTTCTTC. Protein translation: CASSLVAGQGHNEQFF.